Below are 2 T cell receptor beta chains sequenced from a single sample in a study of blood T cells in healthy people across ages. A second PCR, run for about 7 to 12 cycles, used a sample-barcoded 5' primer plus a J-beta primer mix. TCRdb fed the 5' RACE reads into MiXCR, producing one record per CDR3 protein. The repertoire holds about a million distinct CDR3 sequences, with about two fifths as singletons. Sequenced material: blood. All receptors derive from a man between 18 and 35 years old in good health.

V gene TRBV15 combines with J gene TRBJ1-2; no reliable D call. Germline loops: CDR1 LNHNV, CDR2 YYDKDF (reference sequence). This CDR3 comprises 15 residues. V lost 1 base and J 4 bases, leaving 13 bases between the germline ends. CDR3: CATSRAKGVGYGYTF. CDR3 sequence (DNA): TGTGCCACCAGCAGAGCAAAGGGTGTGGGCTATGGCTACACCTTC.

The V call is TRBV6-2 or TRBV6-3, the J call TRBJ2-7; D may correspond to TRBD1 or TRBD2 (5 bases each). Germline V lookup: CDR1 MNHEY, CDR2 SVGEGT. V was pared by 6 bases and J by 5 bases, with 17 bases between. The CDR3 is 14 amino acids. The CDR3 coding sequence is TGTGCCAGCAGCAACCCCAGGGAGCTCCACGAGCAGTACTTC. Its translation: CASSNPRELHEQYF.